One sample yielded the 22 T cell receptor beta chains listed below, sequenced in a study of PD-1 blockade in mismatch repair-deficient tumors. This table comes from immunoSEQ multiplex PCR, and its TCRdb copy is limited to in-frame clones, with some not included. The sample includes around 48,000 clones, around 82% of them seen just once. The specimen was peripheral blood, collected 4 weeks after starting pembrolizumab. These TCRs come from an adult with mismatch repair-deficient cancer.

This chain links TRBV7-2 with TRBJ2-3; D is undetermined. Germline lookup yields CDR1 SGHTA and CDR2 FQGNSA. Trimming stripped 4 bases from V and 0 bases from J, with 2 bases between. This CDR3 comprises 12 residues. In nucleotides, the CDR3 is TGTGCCAGCAGCTACAGCACAGATACGCAGTATTTT. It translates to CASSYSTDTQYF.

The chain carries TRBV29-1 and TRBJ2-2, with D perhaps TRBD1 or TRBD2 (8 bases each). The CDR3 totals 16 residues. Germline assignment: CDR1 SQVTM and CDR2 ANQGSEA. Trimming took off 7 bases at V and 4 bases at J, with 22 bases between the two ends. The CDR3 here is CSAGGAGGGSTGELFF. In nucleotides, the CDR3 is TGCAGCGCCGGGGGGGCAGGGGGCGGCTCCACCGGGGAGCTGTTTTTT.

As DNA, the CDR3 is TGTGCCTGTAATGGGCAGGCGTATGAAAAACTGTTTTTT. It yields the protein CACNGQAYEKLFF. The chain carries TRBV30 and TRBJ1-4; no clear D. V gave up 6 bases and J gave up 6 bases, with 14 bases separating them. CDR3 length: 13 residues. Germline V gene sequence: CDR1 GTSNPN, CDR2 SVGIG (reference sequence).

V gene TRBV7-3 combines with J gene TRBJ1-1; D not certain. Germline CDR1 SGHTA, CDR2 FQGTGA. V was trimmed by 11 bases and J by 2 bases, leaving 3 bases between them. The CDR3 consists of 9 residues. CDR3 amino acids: CALNTEAFF. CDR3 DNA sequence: TGTGCCCTCAACACTGAAGCTTTCTTT.

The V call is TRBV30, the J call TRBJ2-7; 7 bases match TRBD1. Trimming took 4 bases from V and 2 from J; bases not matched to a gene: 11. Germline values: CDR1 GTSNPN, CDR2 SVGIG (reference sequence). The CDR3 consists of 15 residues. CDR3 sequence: CAWKNDGTATYEQYF. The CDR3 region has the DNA TGTGCCTGGAAAAACGACGGGACAGCAACCTACGAGCAGTACTTC.

CDR3 sequence (DNA): TGTGCTCGGGAGGGATCTGGGGCCAACGTCCTGACTTTC. Amino acid sequence: CAREGSGANVLTF. The chain uses TRBV30 and TRBJ2-6; 8 bases map to TRBD2. Germline values: CDR1 GTSNPN, CDR2 SVGIG (reference sequence). This CDR3 is 13 amino acids long.

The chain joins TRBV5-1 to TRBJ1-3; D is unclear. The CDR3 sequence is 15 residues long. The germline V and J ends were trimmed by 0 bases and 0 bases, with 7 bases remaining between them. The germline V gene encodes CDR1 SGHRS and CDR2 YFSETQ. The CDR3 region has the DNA TGCGCCAGCAGCTTGGGGTCAGTCTCTGGAAACACCATATATTTT. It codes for CASSLGSVSGNTIYF.

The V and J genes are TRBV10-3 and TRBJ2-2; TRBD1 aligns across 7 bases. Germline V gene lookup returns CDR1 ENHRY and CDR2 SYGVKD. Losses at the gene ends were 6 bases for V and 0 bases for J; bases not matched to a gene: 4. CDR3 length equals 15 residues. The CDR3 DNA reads TGTGCCATCAGCGCCGGGACAGCGAACACCGGGGAGCTGTTTTTT. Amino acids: CAISAGTANTGELFF.

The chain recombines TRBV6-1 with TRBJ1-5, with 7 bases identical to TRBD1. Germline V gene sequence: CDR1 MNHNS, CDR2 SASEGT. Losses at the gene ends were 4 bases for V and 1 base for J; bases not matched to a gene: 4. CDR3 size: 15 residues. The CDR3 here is CASSGDRASNQPQHF. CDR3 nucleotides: TGTGCCAGCAGTGGTGACAGGGCGAGCAATCAGCCCCAGCATTTT.

This chain's CDR3 is CASSQRGTNVLTF. The CDR3, as DNA: TGTGCCAGTAGTCAACGCGGGACAAACGTCCTGACTTTC. V gene TRBV19 combines with J gene TRBJ2-6, with D perhaps assigned TRBD1 or TRBD2 (6 bases each). Per the germline V gene, CDR1 is LNHDA and CDR2 is SQIVND (reference sequence). V lost 5 bases and J 10 bases, leaving 12 bases between the germline ends. The CDR3 covers 13 residues.

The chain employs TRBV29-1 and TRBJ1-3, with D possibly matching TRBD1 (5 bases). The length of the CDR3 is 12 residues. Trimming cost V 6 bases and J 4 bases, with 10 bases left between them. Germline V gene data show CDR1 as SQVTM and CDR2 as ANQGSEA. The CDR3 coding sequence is TGCAGCGTCCGGAGGGACGGAAACACCATATATTTT. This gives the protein CSVRRDGNTIYF.

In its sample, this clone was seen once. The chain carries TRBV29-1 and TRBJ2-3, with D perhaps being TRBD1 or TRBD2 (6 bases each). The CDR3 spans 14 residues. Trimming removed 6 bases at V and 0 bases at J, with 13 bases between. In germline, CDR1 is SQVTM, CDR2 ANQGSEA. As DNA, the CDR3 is TGCAGCGTGGGCCGGGGGCTGAGCACAGATACGCAGTATTTT. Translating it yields CSVGRGLSTDTQYF.

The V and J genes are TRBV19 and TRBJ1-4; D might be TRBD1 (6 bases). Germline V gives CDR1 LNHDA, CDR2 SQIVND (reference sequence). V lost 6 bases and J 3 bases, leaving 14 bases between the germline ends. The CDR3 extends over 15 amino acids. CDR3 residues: CASRGGTPSNEKLFF. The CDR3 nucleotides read TGTGCCAGTAGGGGGGGGACACCGTCTAATGAAAAACTGTTTTTT.

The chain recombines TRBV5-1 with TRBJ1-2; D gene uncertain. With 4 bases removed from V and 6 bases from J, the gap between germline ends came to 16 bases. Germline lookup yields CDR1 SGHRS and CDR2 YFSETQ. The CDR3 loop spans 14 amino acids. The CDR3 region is CASSPQVAGNGYTF. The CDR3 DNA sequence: TGCGCCAGCAGCCCCCAGGTGGCGGGGAATGGCTACACCTTC.

Written as DNA, the CDR3 is TGTGCCAGTAGCCCTTCAGGGAGCTCCTACAATGAGCAGTTCTTC. Translated: CASSPSGSSYNEQFF. The chain joins TRBV19 to TRBJ2-1; TRBD1 or TRBD2 may be the D gene (5 bases each). Germline CDR1 LNHDA, CDR2 SQIVND (reference sequence). This CDR3 has 15 residues. Trimming shortened V by 6 bases and J by 0 bases, and 12 bases separated the two germline ends.

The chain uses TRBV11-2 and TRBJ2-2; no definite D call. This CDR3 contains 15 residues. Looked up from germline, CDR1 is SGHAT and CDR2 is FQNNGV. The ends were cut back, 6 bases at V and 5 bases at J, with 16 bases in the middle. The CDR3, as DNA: TGTGCCAGCAGTCCAATAGGCGCCGGGACCGGGGAGCTGTTTTTT. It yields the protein CASSPIGAGTGELFF.

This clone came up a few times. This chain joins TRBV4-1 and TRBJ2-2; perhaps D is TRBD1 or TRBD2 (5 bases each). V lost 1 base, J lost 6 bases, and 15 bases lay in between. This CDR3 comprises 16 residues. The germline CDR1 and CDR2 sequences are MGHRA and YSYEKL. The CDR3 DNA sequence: TGCGCCAGCAGCCAAGTGTACCGGGACCTCCCCGGGGAGCTGTTTTTT. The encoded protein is CASSQVYRDLPGELFF.

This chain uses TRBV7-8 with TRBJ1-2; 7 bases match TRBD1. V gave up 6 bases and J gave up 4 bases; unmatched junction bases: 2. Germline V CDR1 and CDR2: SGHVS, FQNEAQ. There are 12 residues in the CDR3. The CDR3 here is CASSGDSYGYTF. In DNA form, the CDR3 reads TGTGCCAGCAGTGGGGACAGCTATGGCTACACCTTC.

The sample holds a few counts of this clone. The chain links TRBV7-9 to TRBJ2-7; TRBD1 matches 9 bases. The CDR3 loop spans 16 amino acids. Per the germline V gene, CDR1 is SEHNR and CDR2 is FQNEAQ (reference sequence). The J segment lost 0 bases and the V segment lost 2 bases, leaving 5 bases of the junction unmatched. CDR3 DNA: TGTGCCAGCAGCTTAATTCTGACAGGGGGCTCCTACGAGCAGTACTTC. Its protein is CASSLILTGGSYEQYF.

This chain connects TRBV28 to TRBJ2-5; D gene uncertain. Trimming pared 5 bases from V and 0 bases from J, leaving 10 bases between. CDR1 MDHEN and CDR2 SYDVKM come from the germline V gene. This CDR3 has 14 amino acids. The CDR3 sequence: CASSRTSNQETQYF. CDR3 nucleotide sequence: TGTGCCAGCAGTCGGACGTCGAACCAAGAGACCCAGTACTTC.

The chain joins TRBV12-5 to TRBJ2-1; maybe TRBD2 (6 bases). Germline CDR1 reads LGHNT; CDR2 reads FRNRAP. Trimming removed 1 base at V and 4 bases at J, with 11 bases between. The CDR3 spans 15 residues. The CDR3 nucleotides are TGTGCTAGTGGTTTGGACGGGAGCAGGTACAATGAGCAGTTCTTC. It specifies CASGLDGSRYNEQFF. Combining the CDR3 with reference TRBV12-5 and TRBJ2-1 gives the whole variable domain DARVTQTPRHKVTEMGQEVTMRCQPILGHNTVFWYRQTMMQGLELLAYFRNRAPLDDSGMPKDRFSAEMPDATLATLKIQPSEPRDSAVYFCASGLDGSRYNEQFFGPGTRLTVL.

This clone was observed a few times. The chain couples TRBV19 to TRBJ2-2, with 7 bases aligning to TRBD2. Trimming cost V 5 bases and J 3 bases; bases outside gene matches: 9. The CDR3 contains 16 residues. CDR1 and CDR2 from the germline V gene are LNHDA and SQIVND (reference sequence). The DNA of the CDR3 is TGTGCCAGTAGTCTCGGTAGCGGGTTGGACACCGGGGAGCTGTTTTTT. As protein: CASSLGSGLDTGELFF. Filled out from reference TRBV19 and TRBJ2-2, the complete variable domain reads DGGITQSPKYLFRKEGQNVTLSCEQNLNHDAMYWYRQDPGQGLRLIYYSQIVNDFQKGDIAEGYSVSREKKESFPLTVTSAQKNPTAFYLCASSLGSGLDTGELFFGEGSRLTVL.